These T cell receptor beta chains were read from a single sample in a study of shared clonotypes between healthy human individuals. Clones were sequenced by immunoSEQ multiplex PCR, and TCRdb holds only the in-frame ones, with some missing. The repertoire has more than 2 million clones, almost 96% of them found once; the top ten carry more than 0.1%. Sequenced sample: naive CD4+ T cells sorted from blood. These TCRs come from a man aged 18 to 35 in good health. Each CDR3 is given without its conserved first and last residue. Expanded clones are given a class, and other clones once, few, many or no size at all.

TRBV4-2	NA	TRBJ1-1	ASSQVSGVRTEAF
TRBV30	NA	TRBJ1-2	AWSSGTSLHGYT
TRBV6-6	NA	TRBJ1-5	ASSYSGQPNQPQH
TRBV30	NA	TRBJ1-1	AWSVLRGNTEAF
TRBV5-5	NA	TRBJ1-2	ASSLRQGVQYGYT
TRBV30	NA	TRBJ2-5	AWAEGGKETQY
TRBV6-1	NA	TRBJ2-7	ASSALTGGQQY
TRBV6-5	NA	TRBJ1-1	ASSYSSLNTEAF
TRBV5-6	NA	TRBJ2-7	ASRLEALSYEQY
TRBV7-2	NA	TRBJ1-1	ASSLSHVRGGTEAF
TRBV25-1	once	TRBJ2-5	ASSESPGAEEQETQY
TRBV4-3	NA	TRBJ1-5	ASSQDRTNLPQH
TRBV9	NA	TRBJ1-3	ASSVRDGHSGNTIY
TRBV7-9	NA	TRBJ2-2	ASSTTSGPRGELF
TRBV5-1	NA	TRBJ2-3	ASSSWTSGATDTQY
TRBV2	NA	TRBJ2-1	ASSEEMGLTSEQF
TRBV5-1	NA	TRBJ1-2	ASSSSNYGYT
TRBV2	NA	TRBJ2-5	ASSWDGRATQY
TRBV5-1	NA	TRBJ1-1	ASCRGMNTEAF
TRBV5-1	NA	TRBJ2-3	ASSGGVGTDTQY
TRBV2	NA	TRBJ1-1	ASSGQVRGTEAF
TRBV5-1	NA	TRBJ1-1	ASSEGQGPSEAF